This T cell receptor beta chain was identified during a study of vaccination effects on CD4 cells after COVID-19. On this clone: The antigen is unknown.

Clones were read by immunoSEQ multiplex PCR, and TCRdb kept only the in-frame ones, dropping some. The sample has tens of thousands of clones; about 78% are singletons. This CDR3 contains 18 residues. The V and J ends lost 0 bases and 4 bases, in that order; junction bases with no gene match: 12. Germline assignment: CDR1 LGHNT and CDR2 FRNRAP. Antigen-specific CD4+ T cells were first expanded with viral peptide pools by the ViraFEST assay and only then sequenced. Having been cultured for less than 13 days, the cells underwent CD4+ T cell isolation. Convalescent patients had PCR-confirmed SARS-CoV-2 infection between March and December 2020.

This rearrangement joins TRBV12-5 to TRBJ1-5, with TRBD1 matching over 7 bases. The sequencing used CD4+ T cells from PBMCs cultured with HCoV-NL63 spike peptides, collected before COVID-19 vaccination. The sequence derives from a human donor who had a prior SARS-CoV-2 infection. This chain's CDR3 is CASGLVGRGLVGNQPQHF. CDR3 sequence (DNA): TGTGCTAGTGGTTTGGTAGGGAGGGGGCTGGTGGGTAATCAGCCCCAGCATTTT.